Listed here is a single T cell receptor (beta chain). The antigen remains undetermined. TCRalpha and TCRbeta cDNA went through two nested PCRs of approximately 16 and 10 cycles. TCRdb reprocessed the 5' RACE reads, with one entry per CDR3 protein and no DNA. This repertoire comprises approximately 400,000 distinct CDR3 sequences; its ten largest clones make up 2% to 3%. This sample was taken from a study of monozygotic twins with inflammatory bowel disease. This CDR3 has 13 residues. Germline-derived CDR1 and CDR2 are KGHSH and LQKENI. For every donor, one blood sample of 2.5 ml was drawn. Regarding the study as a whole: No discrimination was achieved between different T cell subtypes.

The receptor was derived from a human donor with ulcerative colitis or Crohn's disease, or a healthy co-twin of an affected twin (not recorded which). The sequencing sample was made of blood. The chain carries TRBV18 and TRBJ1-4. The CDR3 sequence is CASSPRVGEKLFF.